These 8 T cell receptor beta chains came from one sample sequenced in a study of blood T cell repertoires in COVID-19. Clones were sequenced by immunoSEQ multiplex PCR, and TCRdb holds only the in-frame ones, with some missing. Of about 250,000 clones detected, approximately 88% appear once; the ten largest clones hold approximately 0.8%. Source material: peripheral blood. These receptors were taken from a young woman with acute or convalescent COVID-19.

The CDR3 region is CASSSRIGNTEAFF. The DNA of the CDR3 is TGTGCCAGCAGCTCCCGAATCGGGAACACTGAAGCTTTCTTT. V and J are TRBV11-1 and TRBJ1-1; D is ambiguous. CDR1 and CDR2 from the germline V gene are SGHAT and FQDESV (reference sequence). The CDR3 has 14 residues. The V end lost 4 bases, the J end lost 1 base, and 10 bases lay between the germline ends.

The chain is built from TRBV19 and TRBJ1-1, with TRBD1 matching over 7 bases. In germline, CDR1 is LNHDA, CDR2 SQIVND (reference sequence). The V and J ends lost 4 bases and 3 bases, in that order; junction bases with no gene match: 8. The CDR3 extends over 15 amino acids. In nucleotides, the CDR3 is TGTGCCAGTAGTACTCTACAGGGGTTGGACACTGAAGCTTTCTTT. This sequence encodes CASSTLQGLDTEAFF.

As concerns this clone: A read error may produce the germline difference seen at one junction end. This chain links TRBV5-6 with TRBJ1-2; perhaps TRBD1 as D (5 bases). This CDR3 region has 14 residues. Looked up from germline, CDR1 is SGHDT and CDR2 is YYEEEE. CDR3 residues: CASSLRGYWYDYTF. The CDR3 DNA reads as TGTGCCAGCAGCTTAAGGGGCTATTGGTATGACTACACCTTC.

This chain links TRBV2 with TRBJ2-7; 13 nucleotides line up with TRBD2. The CDR3 is made up of 13 amino acids. Germline assignment: CDR1 SNHLY and CDR2 FYNNEI. Trimming removed 11 bases from V and 1 base from J; junction bases left unmatched: 2. The DNA for the CDR3 is TGTGCCGGGACTAGCGGGGATTCCTACGAGCAGTACTTC. Protein product: CAGTSGDSYEQYF.

This clone was recorded only once. V gene TRBV11-2 combines with J gene TRBJ2-3, with D perhaps matching TRBD1 (6 bases). The V end lost 2 bases, the J end lost 4 bases, and 19 bases lay between the germline ends. CDR3 length: 17 residues. CDR1 SGHAT and CDR2 FQNNGV come from the germline V gene. DNA for the CDR3: TGTGCCAGCAGCTTATTTGTGTGGGGGCAGGAGGCAGATACGCAGTATTTT. Residues: CASSLFVWGQEADTQYF.

This chain connects TRBV21-1 to TRBJ2-5; the tabulated D call, TRBD2, remains unverified against the DNA. TRBV21-1 represents a pseudogene. The length of the CDR3 is 22 residues. CDR3 in DNA: TGTGCCAGCAGCAAAGAGAATGACAGGCCTAATAAACCCGGGAGGATACAAGAGACCCAGTACTTC. Translated: CASSKENDRPNKPGRIQETQYF.

The rearrangement links TRBV4-3 to TRBJ2-1, with D tentatively TRBD2 (6 bases). The CDR3 runs to 14 residues. V gave up 1 base and J gave up 7 bases, with 11 bases separating them. Per germline, CDR1 LGHNA and CDR2 YSLEER. CDR3 nucleotide sequence: TGCGCCAGCAGCCAAGGACTAGTTTCGAATGAGCAGTTCTTC. This gives the protein CASSQGLVSNEQFF.

V and J are TRBV19 and TRBJ2-1, with a possible D match to TRBD2 (5 bases). The CDR3 loop spans 15 amino acids. V lost 7 bases and J lost 1, with 14 bases in between. The germline CDR1 and CDR2 sequences are LNHDA and SQIVND (reference sequence). CDR3 nucleotides: TGTGCCAGTAACCTACAAGCGGATTCCTACAATGAGCAGTTCTTC. Translating gives CASNLQADSYNEQFF.